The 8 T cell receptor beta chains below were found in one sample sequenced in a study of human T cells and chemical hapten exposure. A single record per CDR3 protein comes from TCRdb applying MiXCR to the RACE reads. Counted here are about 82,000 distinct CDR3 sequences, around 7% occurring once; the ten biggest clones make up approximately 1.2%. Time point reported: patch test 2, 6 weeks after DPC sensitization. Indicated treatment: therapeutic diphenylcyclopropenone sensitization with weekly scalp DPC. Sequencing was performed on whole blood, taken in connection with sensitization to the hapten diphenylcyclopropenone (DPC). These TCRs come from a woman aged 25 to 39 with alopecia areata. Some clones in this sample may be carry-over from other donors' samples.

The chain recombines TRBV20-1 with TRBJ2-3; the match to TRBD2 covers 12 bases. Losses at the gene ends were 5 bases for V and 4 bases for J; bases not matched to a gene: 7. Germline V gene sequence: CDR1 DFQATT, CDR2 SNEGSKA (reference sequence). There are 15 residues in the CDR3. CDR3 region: CSAPASGGAPDTQYF. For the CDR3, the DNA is TGCAGTGCTCCTGCTAGCGGGGGGGCCCCAGATACGCAGTATTTT.

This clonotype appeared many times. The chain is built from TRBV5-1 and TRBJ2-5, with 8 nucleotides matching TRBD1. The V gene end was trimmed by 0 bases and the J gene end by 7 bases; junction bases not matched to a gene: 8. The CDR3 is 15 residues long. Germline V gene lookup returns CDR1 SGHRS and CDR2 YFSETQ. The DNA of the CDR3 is TGCGCCAGCAGCTTGGTCAATCAGGGGGCTGCGACCCAGTACTTC. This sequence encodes CASSLVNQGAATQYF. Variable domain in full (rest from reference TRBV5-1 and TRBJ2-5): KAGVTQTPRYLIKTRGQQVTLSCSPISGHRSVSWYQQTPGQGLQFLFEYFSETQRNKGNFPGRFSGRQFSNSRSEMNVSTLELGDSALYLCASSLVNQGAATQYFGPGTRLLVL.

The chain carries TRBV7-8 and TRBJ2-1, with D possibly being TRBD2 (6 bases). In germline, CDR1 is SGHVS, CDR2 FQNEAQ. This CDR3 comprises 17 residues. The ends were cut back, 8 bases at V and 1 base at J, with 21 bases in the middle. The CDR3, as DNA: TGTGCCAGCTTAGCAATTAGCGGAGATAATTCCTACAATGAGCAGTTCTTC. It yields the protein CASLAISGDNSYNEQFF.

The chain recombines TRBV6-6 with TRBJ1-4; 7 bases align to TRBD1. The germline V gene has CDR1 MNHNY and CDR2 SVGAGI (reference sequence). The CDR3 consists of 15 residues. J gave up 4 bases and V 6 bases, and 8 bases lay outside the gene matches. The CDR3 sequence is CASSRPDRRNEKLFF. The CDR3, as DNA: TGTGCCAGCAGCCGACCGGACAGGCGTAATGAAAAACTGTTTTTT.

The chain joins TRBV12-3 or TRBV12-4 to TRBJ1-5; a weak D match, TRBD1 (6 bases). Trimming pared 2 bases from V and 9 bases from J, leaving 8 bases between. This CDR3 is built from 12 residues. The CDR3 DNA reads TGTGCCAGCAGTTTAAGAGGGGGGCCCCAGCATTTT. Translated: CASSLRGGPQHF.

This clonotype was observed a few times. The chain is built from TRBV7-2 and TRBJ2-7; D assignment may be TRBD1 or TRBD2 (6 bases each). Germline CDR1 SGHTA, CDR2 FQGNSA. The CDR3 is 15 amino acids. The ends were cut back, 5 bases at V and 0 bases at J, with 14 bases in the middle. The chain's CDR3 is CASSLLTGASYEQYF. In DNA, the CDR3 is TGTGCCAGCAGCCTTTTAACGGGGGCCTCCTACGAGCAGTACTTC.

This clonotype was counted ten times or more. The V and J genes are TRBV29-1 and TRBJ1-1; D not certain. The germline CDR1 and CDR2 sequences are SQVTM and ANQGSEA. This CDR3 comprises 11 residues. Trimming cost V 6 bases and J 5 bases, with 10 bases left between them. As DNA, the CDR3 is TGCAGCGTGATAAGAGGGACTGAAGCTTTCTTT. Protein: CSVIRGTEAFF.

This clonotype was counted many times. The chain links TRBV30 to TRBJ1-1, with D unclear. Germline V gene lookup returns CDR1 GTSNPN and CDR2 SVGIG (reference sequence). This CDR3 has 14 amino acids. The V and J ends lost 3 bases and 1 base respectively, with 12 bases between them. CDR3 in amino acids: CAWSPGRPNTEAFF. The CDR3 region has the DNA TGTGCCTGGAGCCCCGGCAGGCCGAACACTGAAGCTTTCTTT. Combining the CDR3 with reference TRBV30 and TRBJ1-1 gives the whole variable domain SQTIHQWPATLVQPVGSPLSLECTVEGTSNPNLYWYRQAAGRGLQLLFYSVGIGQISSEVPQNLSASRPQDRQFILSSKKLLLSDSGFYLCAWSPGRPNTEAFFGQGTRLTVV.